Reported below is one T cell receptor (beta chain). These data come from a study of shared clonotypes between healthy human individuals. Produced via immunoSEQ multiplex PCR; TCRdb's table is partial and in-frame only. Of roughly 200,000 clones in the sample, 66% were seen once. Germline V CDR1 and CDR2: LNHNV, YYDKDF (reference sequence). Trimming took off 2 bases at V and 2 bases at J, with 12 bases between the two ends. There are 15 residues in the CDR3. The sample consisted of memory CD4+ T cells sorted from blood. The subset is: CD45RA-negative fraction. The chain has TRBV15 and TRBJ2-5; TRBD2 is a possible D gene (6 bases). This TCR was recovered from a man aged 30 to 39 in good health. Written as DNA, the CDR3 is TGTGCCACCAGCAGACCTATGGGGAGGCAAGAGACCCAGTACTTC. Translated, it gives CATSRPMGRQETQYF.